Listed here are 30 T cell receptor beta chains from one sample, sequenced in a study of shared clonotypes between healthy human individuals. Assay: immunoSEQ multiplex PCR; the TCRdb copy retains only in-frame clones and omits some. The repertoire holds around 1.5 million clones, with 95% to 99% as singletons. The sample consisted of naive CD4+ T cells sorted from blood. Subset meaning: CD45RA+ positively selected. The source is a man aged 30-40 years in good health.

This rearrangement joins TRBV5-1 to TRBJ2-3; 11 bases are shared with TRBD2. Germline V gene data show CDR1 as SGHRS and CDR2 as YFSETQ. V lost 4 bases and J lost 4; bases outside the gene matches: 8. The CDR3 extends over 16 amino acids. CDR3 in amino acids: CASSPGASGRPDTQYF. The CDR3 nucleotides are TGCGCCAGCAGCCCCGGGGCTAGCGGGAGGCCAGATACGCAGTATTTT.

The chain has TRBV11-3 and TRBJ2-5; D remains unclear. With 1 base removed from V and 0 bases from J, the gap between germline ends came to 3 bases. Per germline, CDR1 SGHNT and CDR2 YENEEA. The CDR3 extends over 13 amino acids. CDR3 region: CASSLGYQETQYF. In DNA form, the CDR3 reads TGTGCCAGCAGCTTAGGGTACCAAGAGACCCAGTACTTC.

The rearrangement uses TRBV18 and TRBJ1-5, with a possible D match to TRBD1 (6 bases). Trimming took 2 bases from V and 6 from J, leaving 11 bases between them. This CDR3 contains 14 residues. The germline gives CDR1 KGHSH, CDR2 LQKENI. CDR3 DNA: TGTGCCAGCTCACCATACAGGGCAGTTCAGCCCCAGCATTTT. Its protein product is CASSPYRAVQPQHF.

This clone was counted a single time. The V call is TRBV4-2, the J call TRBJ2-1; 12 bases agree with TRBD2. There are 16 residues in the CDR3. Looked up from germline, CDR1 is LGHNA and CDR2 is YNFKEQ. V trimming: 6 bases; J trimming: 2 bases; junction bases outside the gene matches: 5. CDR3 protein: CASSRGLAGTYNEQFF. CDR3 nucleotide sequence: TGTGCCAGCAGTCGAGGACTAGCGGGAACCTACAATGAGCAGTTCTTC.

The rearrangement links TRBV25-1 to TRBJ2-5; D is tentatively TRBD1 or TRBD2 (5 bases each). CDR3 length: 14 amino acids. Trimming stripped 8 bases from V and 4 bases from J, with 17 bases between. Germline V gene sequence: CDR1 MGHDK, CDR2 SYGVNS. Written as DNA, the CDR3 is TGTGCCAGCGAAACCCGGGACCGAGGAGAGACCCAGTACTTC. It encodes CASETRDRGETQYF. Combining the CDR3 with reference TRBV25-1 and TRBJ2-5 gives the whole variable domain EADIYQTPRYLVIGTGKKITLECSQTMGHDKMYWYQQDPGMELHLIHYSYGVNSTEKGDLSSESTVSRIRTEHFPLTLESARPSHTSQYLCASETRDRGETQYFGPGTRLLVL.

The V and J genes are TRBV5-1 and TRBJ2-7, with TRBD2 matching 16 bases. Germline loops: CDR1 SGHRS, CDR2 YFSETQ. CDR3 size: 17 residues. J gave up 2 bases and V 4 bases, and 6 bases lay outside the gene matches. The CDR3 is CASSTGLAGGPTYEQYF. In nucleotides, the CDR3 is TGCGCCAGCAGCACGGGACTAGCGGGGGGGCCTACCTACGAGCAGTACTTC.

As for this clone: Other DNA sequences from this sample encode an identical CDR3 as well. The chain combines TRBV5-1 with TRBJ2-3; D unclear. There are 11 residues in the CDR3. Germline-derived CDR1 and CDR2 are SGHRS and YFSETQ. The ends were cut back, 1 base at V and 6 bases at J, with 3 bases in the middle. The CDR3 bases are TGCGCCAGCAGCTTGTATGATACGCAGTATTTT. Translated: CASSLYDTQYF. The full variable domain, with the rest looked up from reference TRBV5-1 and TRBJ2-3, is KAGVTQTPRYLIKTRGQQVTLSCSPISGHRSVSWYQQTPGQGLQFLFEYFSETQRNKGNFPGRFSGRQFSNSRSEMNVSTLELGDSALYLCASSLYDTQYFGPGTRLTVL.

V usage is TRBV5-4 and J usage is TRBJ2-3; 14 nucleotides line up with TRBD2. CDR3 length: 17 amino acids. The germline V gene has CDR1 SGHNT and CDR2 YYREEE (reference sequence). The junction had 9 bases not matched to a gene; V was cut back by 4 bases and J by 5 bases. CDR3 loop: CASSDMGLAGAVDTQYF. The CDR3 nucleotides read TGTGCCAGCAGCGACATGGGACTAGCGGGAGCGGTAGATACGCAGTATTTT.

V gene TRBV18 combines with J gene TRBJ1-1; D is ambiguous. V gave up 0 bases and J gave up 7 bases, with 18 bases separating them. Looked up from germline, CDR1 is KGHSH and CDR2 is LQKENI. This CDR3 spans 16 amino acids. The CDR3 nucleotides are TGTGCCAGCTCACCACCTAGAAACCCACCTCACTTTGAAGCTTTCTTT. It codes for CASSPPRNPPHFEAFF.

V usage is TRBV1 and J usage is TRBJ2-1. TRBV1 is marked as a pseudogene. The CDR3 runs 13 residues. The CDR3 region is CTRIIHSYNEQFF. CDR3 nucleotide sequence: TGCACCCGGATTATTCACTCCTACAATGAGCAGTTCTTC.

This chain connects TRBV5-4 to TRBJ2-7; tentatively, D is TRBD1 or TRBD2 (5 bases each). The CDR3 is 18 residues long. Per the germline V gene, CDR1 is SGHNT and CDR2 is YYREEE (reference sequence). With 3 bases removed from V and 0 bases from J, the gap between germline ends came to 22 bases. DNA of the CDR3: TGTGCCAGCAGCTCTCCCAAACCGGGACCGCGGTCCTCCTACGAGCAGTACTTC. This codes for CASSSPKPGPRSSYEQYF.

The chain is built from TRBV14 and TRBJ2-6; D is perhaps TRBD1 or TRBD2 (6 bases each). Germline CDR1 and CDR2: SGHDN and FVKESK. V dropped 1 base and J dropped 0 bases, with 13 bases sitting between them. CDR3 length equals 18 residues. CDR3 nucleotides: TGTGCCAGCAGCCAAGGGTACGGGGGCCACTCTGGGGCCAACGTCCTGACTTTC. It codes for CASSQGYGGHSGANVLTF.

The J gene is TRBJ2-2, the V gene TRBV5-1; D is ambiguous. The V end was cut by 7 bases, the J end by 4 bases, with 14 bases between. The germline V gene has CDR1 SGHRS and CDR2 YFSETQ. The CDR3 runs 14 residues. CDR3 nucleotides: TGCGCCAGCCACTTGGGCGCCACCACCGGGGAGCTGTTTTTT. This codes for CASHLGATTGELFF.

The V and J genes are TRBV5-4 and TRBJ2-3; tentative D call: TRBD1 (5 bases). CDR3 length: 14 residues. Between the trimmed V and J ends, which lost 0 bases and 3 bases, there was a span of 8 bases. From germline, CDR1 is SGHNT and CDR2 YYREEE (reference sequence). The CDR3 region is CASSLDRPTDTQYF. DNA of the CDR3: TGTGCCAGCAGCTTGGACAGGCCAACAGATACGCAGTATTTT.

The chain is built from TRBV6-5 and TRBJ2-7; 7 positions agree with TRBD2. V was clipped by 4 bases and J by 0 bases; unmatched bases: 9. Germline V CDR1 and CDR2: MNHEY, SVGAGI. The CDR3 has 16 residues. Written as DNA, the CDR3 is TGTGCCAGCAGTTCTTTTAGGGCTAGCGGCTCCTACGAGCAGTACTTC. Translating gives CASSSFRASGSYEQYF.

The CDR3 nucleotides read TGTGCCAGCAGCCCCGGGGGGACTCAAGCTTTCTTT. Protein sequence: CASSPGGTQAFF. The chain combines TRBV5-4 with TRBJ1-1, with D possibly TRBD1 on 5 matching bases. Germline V CDR1 and CDR2: SGHNT, YYREEE (reference sequence). V was cut by 4 bases and J by 9 bases, with 13 bases left in between. This CDR3 is 12 amino acids long. Supplemented by reference TRBV5-4 and TRBJ1-1, the full variable domain reads ETGVTQSPTHLIKTRGQQVTLRCSSQSGHNTVSWYQQALGQGPQFIFQYYREEENGRGNFPPRFSGLQFPNYSSELNVNALELDDSALYLCASSPGGTQAFFGQGTRLTVV.

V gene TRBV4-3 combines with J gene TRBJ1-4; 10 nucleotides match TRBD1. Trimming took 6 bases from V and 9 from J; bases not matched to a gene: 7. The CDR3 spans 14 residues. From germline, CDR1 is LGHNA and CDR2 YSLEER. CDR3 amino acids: CASSQRQGAQKLFF. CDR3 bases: TGCGCCAGCAGTCAAAGACAGGGGGCGCAAAAACTGTTTTTT.

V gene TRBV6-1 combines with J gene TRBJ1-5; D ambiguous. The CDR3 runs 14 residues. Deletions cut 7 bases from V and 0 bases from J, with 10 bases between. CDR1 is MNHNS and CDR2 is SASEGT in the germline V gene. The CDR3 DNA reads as TGTGCCAGCACGGTAGAAAATAGCAATCAGCCCCAGCATTTT. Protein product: CASTVENSNQPQHF.

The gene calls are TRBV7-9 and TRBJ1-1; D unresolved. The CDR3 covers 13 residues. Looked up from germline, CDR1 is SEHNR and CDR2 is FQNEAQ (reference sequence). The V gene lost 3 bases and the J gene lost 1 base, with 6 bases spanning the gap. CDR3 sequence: CASSFLRNTEAFF. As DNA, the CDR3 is TGTGCCAGCAGCTTCCTCAGGAACACTGAAGCTTTCTTT. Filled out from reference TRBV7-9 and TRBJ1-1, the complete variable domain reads DTGVSQNPRHKITKRGQNVTFRCDPISEHNRLYWYRQTLGQGPEFLTYFQNEAQLEKSRLLSDRFSAERPKGSFSTLEIQRTEQGDSAMYLCASSFLRNTEAFFGQGTRLTVV.

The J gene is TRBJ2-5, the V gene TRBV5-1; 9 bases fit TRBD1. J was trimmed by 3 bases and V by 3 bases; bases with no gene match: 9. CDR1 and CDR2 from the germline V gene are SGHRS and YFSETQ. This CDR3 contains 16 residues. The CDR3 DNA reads TGCGCCAGCAGCTCGGGCCCGGGACAGGGAGAAGAGACCCAGTACTTC. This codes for CASSSGPGQGEETQYF.

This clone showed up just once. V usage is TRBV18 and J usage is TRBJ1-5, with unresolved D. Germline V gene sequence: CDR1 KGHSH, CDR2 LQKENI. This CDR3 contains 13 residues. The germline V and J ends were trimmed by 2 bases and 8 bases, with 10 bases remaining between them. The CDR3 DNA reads TGTGCCAGCTCACCATCGGACGGTGAGCCCCAGCATTTT. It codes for CASSPSDGEPQHF. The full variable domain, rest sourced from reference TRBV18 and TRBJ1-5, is NAGVMQNPRHLVRRRGQEARLRCSPMKGHSHVYWYRQLPEEGLKFMVYLQKENIIDESGMPKERFSAEFPKEGPSILRIQQVVRGDSAAYFCASSPSDGEPQHFGDGTRLSIL.

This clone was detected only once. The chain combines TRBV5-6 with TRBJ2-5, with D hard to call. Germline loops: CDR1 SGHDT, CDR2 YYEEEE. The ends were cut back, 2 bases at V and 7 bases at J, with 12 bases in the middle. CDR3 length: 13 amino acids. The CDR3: CASSLFTQLTQYF. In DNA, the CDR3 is TGTGCCAGCAGCTTATTTACCCAGTTGACCCAGTACTTC.

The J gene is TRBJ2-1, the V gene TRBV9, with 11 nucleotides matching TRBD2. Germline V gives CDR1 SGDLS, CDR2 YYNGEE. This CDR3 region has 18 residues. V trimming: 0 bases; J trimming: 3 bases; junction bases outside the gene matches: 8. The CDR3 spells CASSVASLAGGFYNEQFF. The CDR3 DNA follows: TGTGCCAGCAGCGTAGCCTCCCTAGCGGGAGGCTTCTACAATGAGCAGTTCTTC.

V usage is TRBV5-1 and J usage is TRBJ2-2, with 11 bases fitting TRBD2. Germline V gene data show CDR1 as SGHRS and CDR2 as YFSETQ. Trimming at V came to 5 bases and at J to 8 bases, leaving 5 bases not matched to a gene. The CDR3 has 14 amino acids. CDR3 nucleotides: TGCGCCAGCAGTCGGACTAGCGGGTTTGGGGAGCTGTTTTTT. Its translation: CASSRTSGFGELFF.

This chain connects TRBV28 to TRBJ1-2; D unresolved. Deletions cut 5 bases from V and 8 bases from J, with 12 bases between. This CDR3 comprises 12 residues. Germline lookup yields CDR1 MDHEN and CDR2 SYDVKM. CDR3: CASSILPGGYTF. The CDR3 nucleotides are TGTGCCAGCAGTATCTTACCGGGGGGCTACACCTTC.

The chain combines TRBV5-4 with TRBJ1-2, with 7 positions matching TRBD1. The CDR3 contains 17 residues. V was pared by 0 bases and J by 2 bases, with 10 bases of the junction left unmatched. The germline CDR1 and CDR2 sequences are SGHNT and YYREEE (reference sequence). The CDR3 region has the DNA TGTGCCAGCAGCTTGGGAGTACACAGGGGCCTCAACTATGGCTACACCTTC. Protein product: CASSLGVHRGLNYGYTF.

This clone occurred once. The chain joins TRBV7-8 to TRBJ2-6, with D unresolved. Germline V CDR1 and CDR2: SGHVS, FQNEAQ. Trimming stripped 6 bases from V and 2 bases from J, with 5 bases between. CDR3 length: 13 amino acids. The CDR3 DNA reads TGTGCCAGCAGAAACCCTGGGGCCAACGTCCTGACTTTC. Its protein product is CASRNPGANVLTF. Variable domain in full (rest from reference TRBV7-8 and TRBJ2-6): GAGVSQSPRYKVAKRGQDVALRCDPISGHVSLFWYQQALGQGPEFLTYFQNEAQLDKSGLPSDRFFAERPEGSVSTLKIQRTQQEDSAVYLCASRNPGANVLTFGAGSRLTVL.

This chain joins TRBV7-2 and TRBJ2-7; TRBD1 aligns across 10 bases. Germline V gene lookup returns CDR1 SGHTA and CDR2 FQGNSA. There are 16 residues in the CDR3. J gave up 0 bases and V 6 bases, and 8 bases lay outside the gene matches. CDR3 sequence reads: CASRRQGATVSYEQYF. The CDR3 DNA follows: TGTGCCAGCAGAAGACAGGGGGCGACGGTCTCCTACGAGCAGTACTTC.

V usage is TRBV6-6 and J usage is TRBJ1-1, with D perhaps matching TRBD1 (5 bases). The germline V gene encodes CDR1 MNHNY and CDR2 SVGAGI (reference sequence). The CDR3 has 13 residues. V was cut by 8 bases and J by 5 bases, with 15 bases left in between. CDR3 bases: TGTGCCAGCGGGTGGGGCGAAGAAACTGAAGCTTTCTTT. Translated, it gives CASGWGEETEAFF.

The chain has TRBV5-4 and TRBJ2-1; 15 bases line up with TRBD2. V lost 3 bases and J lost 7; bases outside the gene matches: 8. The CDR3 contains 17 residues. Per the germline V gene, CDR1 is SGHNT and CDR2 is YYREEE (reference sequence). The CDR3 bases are TGTGCCAGCAGCTCAGGGACTAGCGGGAGGCCTAGGAATGAGCAGTTCTTC. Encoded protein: CASSSGTSGRPRNEQFF. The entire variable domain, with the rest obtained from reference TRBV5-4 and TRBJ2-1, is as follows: ETGVTQSPTHLIKTRGQQVTLRCSSQSGHNTVSWYQQALGQGPQFIFQYYREEENGRGNFPPRFSGLQFPNYSSELNVNALELDDSALYLCASSSGTSGRPRNEQFFGPGTRLTVL.